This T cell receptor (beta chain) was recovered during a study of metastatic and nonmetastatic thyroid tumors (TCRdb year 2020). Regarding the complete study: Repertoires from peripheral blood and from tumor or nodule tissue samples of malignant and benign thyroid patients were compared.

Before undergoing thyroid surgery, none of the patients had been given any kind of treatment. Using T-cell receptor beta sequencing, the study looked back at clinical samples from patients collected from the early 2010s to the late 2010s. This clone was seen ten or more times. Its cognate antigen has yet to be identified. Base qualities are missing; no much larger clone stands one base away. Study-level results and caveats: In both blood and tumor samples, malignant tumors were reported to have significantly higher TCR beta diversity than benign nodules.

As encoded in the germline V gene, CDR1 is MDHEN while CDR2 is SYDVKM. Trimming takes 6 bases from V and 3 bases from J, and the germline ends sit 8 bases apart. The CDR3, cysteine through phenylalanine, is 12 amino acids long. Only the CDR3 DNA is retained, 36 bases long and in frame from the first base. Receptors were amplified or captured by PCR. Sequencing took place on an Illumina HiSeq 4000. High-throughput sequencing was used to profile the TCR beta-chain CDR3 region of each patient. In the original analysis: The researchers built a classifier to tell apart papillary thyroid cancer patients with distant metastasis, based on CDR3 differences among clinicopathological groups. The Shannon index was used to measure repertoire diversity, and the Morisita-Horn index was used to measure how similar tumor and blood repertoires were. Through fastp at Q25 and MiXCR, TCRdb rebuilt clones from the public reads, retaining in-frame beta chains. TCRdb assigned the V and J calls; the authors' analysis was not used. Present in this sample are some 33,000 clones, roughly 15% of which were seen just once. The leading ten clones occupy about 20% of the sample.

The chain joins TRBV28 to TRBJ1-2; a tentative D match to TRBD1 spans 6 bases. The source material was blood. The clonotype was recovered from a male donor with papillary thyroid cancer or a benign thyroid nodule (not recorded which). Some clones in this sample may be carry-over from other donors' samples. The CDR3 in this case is CASRQGYYGYTF. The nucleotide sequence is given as TGTGCCAGCAGACAGGGATACTATGGCTACACCTTC.